The 22 T cell receptor beta chains reported below all come from one sample, sequenced in a study of blood T cell repertoires in COVID-19. Profiling relied on immunoSEQ multiplex PCR, and the TCRdb table lists in-frame clones only, not all of them. Counted here are a few hundred thousand clones, about 80% occurring once; the ten biggest clones make up approximately 3.2%. Sequenced sample: peripheral blood. The receptors were sampled from a woman over 75 with acute or convalescent COVID-19.

This clone was found a few times. V and J are TRBV19 and TRBJ1-6; 11 nucleotides align to TRBD1. Germline loops: CDR1 LNHDA, CDR2 SQIVND (reference sequence). V shed 3 bases and J 5 bases; nucleotides not matched to a gene: 9. CDR3 length: 18 residues. The DNA for the CDR3 is TGTGCCAGTAGTATTAAGGGCGGACAGGGGGCAAATAATTCACCCCTCCACTTT. This translates into CASSIKGGQGANNSPLHF.

The V gene is TRBV5-4, the J gene TRBJ2-1; the match to TRBD1 covers 10 bases. The CDR3 has 17 amino acids. Germline CDR1 is SGHNT and CDR2 is YYREEE (reference sequence). The V segment lost 0 bases and the J segment 8 bases; nucleotides outside the gene matches: 11. The CDR3 sequence is CASSLALGTGAGDEQFF. The CDR3 coding sequence is TGTGCCAGCAGCTTGGCCTTGGGGACAGGGGCGGGCGATGAGCAGTTCTTC.

The chain links TRBV5-1 to TRBJ2-5, with TRBD1 matching 8 bases. V lost 0 bases to trimming and J lost 4 bases; unmatched junction nucleotides: 8. There are 16 residues in the CDR3. Germline CDR1 reads SGHRS; CDR2 reads YFSETQ. The CDR3 reads CASSLGVVGQAETQYF. In DNA, the CDR3 is TGCGCCAGCAGCTTGGGAGTAGTGGGACAGGCAGAGACCCAGTACTTC. The full variable domain, its missing parts supplied by reference TRBV5-1 and TRBJ2-5, is KAGVTQTPRYLIKTRGQQVTLSCSPISGHRSVSWYQQTPGQGLQFLFEYFSETQRNKGNFPGRFSGRQFSNSRSEMNVSTLELGDSALYLCASSLGVVGQAETQYFGPGTRLLVL.

This chain uses TRBV7-8 with TRBJ1-3, with a possible D match to TRBD1 (5 bases). The CDR3 covers 16 residues. Germline CDR1 and CDR2: SGHVS and FQNEAQ. V lost 5 bases, J lost 2 bases, and 16 bases lay in between. In nucleotides, the CDR3 is TGTGCCAGCAGCCTCTTATCGGGGGGTCCTGGAAACACCATATATTTT. Translating it yields CASSLLSGGPGNTIYF.

V is TRBV6-5 and J is TRBJ1-5; D unresolved. Trimming removed 6 bases at V and 1 base at J, with 10 bases between. This CDR3 has 14 amino acids. The germline V gene has CDR1 MNHEY and CDR2 SVGAGI. The CDR3 spells CASSAGGSNQPQHF. CDR3 DNA: TGTGCCAGCAGCGCGGGTGGGAGCAATCAGCCCCAGCATTTT.

V usage is TRBV5-1 and J usage is TRBJ2-2, with D perhaps TRBD2 (6 bases). CDR1 and CDR2 (germline): SGHRS, YFSETQ. CDR3 length equals 14 residues. V gave up 6 bases and J gave up 3 bases, with 12 bases separating them. The CDR3 here is CASTHGGDTGELFF. CDR3 nucleotide sequence: TGCGCCAGCACCCACGGAGGGGACACCGGGGAGCTGTTTTTT.

This clone was seen a handful of times. The chain carries TRBV21-1 and TRBJ2-7; whether TRBD1, the table's D call, matches the DNA was not checked. TRBV21-1 is a documented pseudogene. CDR3 length equals 15 residues. CDR3 sequence (DNA): TGTGCCAGCAGCAGAAGGGACAGGTACACCCAAGAGCAGTACTTC. This translates into CASSRRDRYTQEQYF.

In this sample, this clone turned up a few times. The chain links TRBV5-6 to TRBJ2-3; 12 bases align to TRBD2. Germline V gives CDR1 SGHDT, CDR2 YYEEEE. V lost 4 bases, J lost 4 bases, and 16 bases stayed unmatched. The CDR3 sequence is 19 residues long. The DNA of the CDR3 is TGTGCCAGCAGCGTCACAACTCTAGCGGGGGGGCCTATGGCAGATACGCAGTATTTT. Amino acids: CASSVTTLAGGPMADTQYF.

This clone was recorded a few times. The chain uses TRBV28 and TRBJ2-1, with 7 bases fitting TRBD1. V was clipped by 5 bases and J by 5 bases; unmatched bases: 9. Per germline, CDR1 MDHEN and CDR2 SYDVKM. CDR3 length equals 15 residues. CDR3 loop: CASSPGDSRHNEQFF. CDR3 nucleotides: TGTGCCAGCAGTCCCGGGGACAGTAGGCACAATGAGCAGTTCTTC.

This chain uses TRBV11-3 with TRBJ2-7, with D unresolved. Germline CDR1 reads SGHNT; CDR2 reads YENEEA. The CDR3 extends over 13 amino acids. V dropped 5 bases and J dropped 2 bases, with 10 bases sitting between them. CDR3 loop: CASSKLITYEQYF. The CDR3 DNA follows: TGTGCCAGCAGCAAACTGATTACCTACGAGCAGTACTTC.

This clone has just a few counts. This chain joins TRBV11-2 and TRBJ2-7, with 7 bases lining up with TRBD2. CDR1 is SGHAT and CDR2 is FQNNGV in the germline V gene. This CDR3 is 16 amino acids long. Losses at the gene ends were 5 bases for V and 0 bases for J; bases not matched to a gene: 10. This CDR3 reads CASSITSGTNSYEQYF. CDR3 sequence (DNA): TGTGCCAGCAGCATCACTTCCGGGACTAACTCCTACGAGCAGTACTTC.

This clone was detected only a few times. V and J are TRBV19 and TRBJ2-1, with TRBD2 matching 7 bases. The ends lost 3 bases at V and 7 bases at J; junction bases unmatched: 9. CDR1 LNHDA and CDR2 SQIVND come from the germline V gene (reference sequence). This CDR3 region has 15 residues. CDR3 bases: TGTGCCAGTAGTATTGGTGGGAGGGCGGCGAATGAGCAGTTCTTC. Translated: CASSIGGRAANEQFF.

The genes are TRBV19 and TRBJ1-5; 7 bases fit TRBD1. V dropped 6 bases and J dropped 6; count of bases not matched to a gene: 20. The CDR3 consists of 18 residues. Per the germline V gene, CDR1 is LNHDA and CDR2 is SQIVND (reference sequence). CDR3 bases: TGTGCCAGTAGACCAATGTGGGCGTCAACAGGGGTCAGTCAGCCCCAGCATTTT. Translated, it gives CASRPMWASTGVSQPQHF.

The count of this clone is one. V is TRBV4-1 and J is TRBJ2-7, with D hard to call. Germline-derived CDR1 and CDR2 are MGHRA and YSYEKL. Trimming took 4 bases from V and 9 from J, leaving 19 bases between them. The CDR3 runs to 14 residues. CDR3 loop: CASSRDSGSALQYF. CDR3 bases: TGCGCCAGCAGCCGAGATTCGGGTTCGGCCCTGCAGTACTTC.

The gene calls are TRBV18 and TRBJ2-7; 7 bases fit TRBD1. The CDR3 has 15 amino acids. The germline gives CDR1 KGHSH, CDR2 LQKENI. The trim removed 3 bases at V and 0 bases at J, leaving 5 bases unmatched. The DNA for the CDR3 is TGTGCCAGCTCACCTGGGACAGCGGTCTCCTACGAGCAGTACTTC. Translation: CASSPGTAVSYEQYF.

This clone showed up just once. The chain recombines TRBV19 with TRBJ1-5; D is unclear. Between the trimmed V and J ends, which lost 4 bases and 3 bases, there was a span of 10 bases. The CDR3 spans 14 residues. Germline V gene sequence: CDR1 LNHDA, CDR2 SQIVND (reference sequence). CDR3 bases: TGTGCCAGTAGTAACCGAGAGATCAATCAGCCCCAGCATTTT. This gives the protein CASSNREINQPQHF.

The rearrangement links TRBV5-1 to TRBJ2-5; D gene unclear. Germline V gene data show CDR1 as SGHRS and CDR2 as YFSETQ. V was clipped by 0 bases and J by 5 bases, with 5 bases between them. CDR3 length equals 12 residues. The CDR3 spells CASSLAGETQYF. DNA of the CDR3: TGCGCCAGCAGCTTGGCCGGGGAGACCCAGTACTTC.

The chain is built from TRBV4-1 and TRBJ1-1; D is possibly TRBD1 (5 bases). V lost 6 bases to trimming and J lost 1 base, with 18 bases between them. Germline V gene data show CDR1 as MGHRA and CDR2 as YSYEKL. CDR3 size: 16 residues. The CDR3 DNA sequence: TGCGCCAGCAGTTCGGGGGACGCGCGGGGGAACACTGAAGCTTTCTTT. This translates into CASSSGDARGNTEAFF.

This chain uses TRBV6-1 with TRBJ2-1, with D possibly being TRBD2 (6 bases). V lost 2 bases and J lost 6, with 17 bases in between. CDR3 length equals 16 residues. Germline lookup yields CDR1 MNHNS and CDR2 SASEGT. CDR3 sequence reads: CASSEFVGLSGNEQFF. The CDR3 DNA reads TGTGCCAGCAGTGAATTTGTGGGGCTTAGCGGCAATGAGCAGTTCTTC.

The V gene is TRBV5-6, the J gene TRBJ2-1; TRBD2 agrees at 12 bases. The CDR3 is 15 residues long. The germline V gene encodes CDR1 SGHDT and CDR2 YYEEEE. J was trimmed by 5 bases and V by 3 bases; bases with no gene match: 3. In DNA form, the CDR3 reads TGTGCCAGCAGCTACGGACTAGCGGGAAACAATGAGCAGTTCTTC. This sequence encodes CASSYGLAGNNEQFF.

V gene TRBV21-1 combines with J gene TRBJ2-7; the table's D call of TRBD1 was not tested on the DNA. TRBV21-1 is a pseudogene segment. CDR3 length: 14 amino acids. The chain's CDR3 is CASNSRGYSYEQYF. The CDR3 nucleotides are TGTGCCAGCAACAGCAGGGGCTACTCCTACGAGCAGTACTTC.

The chain is built from TRBV12-3 or TRBV12-4 and TRBJ1-4; D is unclear. The CDR3 runs 12 residues. V lost 4 bases and J 6 bases, leaving 6 bases between the germline ends. The CDR3 region has the DNA TGTGCCAGCAGTTACGGGGATGAAAAACTGTTTTTT. Translating it yields CASSYGDEKLFF.